These T cell receptor beta chains were read from a single sample in a study of T cells in Graves' hyperthyroidism and ophthalmopathy. TCRdb itself ran the multiplex PCR reads through MiXCR, one entry per CDR3 protein. The sample has hundreds of thousands of distinct CDR3 sequences; just over 35% are singletons. Source material: blood. These receptor sequences come from a woman aged 40 to 49 with Graves' hyperthyroidism. CDR3s include the opening cysteine and the closing phenylalanine or tryptophan. The D gene is left open where the match is weak.

TRBD1 TRBJ1-5 15 TRBV10-3 CAISLTGGSNQPQHF
TRBD2 TRBJ2-7 13 TRBV29-1 CSVVGSGRGEQYF
TRBD2 TRBJ2-2 17 TRBV7-2 CASSLAPAGVYTGELFF
- TRBJ2-5 14 TRBV7-4 CASIDRGRGETQYF
- TRBJ1-6 14 TRBV12-3/TRBV12-4 CASSSPGSGSPLHF
TRBD2 TRBJ2-7 15 TRBV20-1 CSARSLAGVPYEQYF
- TRBJ1-2 16 TRBV5-1 CASSLSLSGRDYGYTF
- TRBJ1-2 11 TRBV2 CASSPYEGYTF
- TRBJ1-4 13 TRBV7-9 CASSQAYREKLFF
- TRBJ1-1 13 TRBV13 CASKPRPNTEAFF
- TRBJ1-1 14 TRBV24-1 CATSDSGGPTEAFF
TRBD2 TRBJ2-7 18 TRBV7-2 CASSALAGAGPWAYEQYF
TRBD1 TRBJ1-5 13 TRBV20-1 CSAQDRVNQPQHF
- TRBJ1-2 11 TRBV29-1 CSVVGLDGYTF
- TRBJ2-3 11 TRBV12-3/TRBV12-4 CASSTIATQYF
TRBD1 TRBJ1-1 15 TRBV6-5 CASSETGGESTEAFF
- TRBJ1-1 14 TRBV29-1 CSVRSAGTNTEAFF
- TRBJ1-1 13 TRBV29-1 CSALKYGDTEAFF